This T cell receptor (beta chain) was identified during a study of Ad26.COV2.S vaccination and SARS-CoV-2 variants. The table came from immunoSEQ multiplex PCR; TCRdb's copy has only in-frame clones and leaves some out. The data contain approximately 460,000 clones, 89% of them singletons. Study-wide results and limits: Total T cell responses were possibly underestimated by TCR breadth and depth analyses. Vaccine recipients showed a spike-specific TCR breadth that was higher than in placebo recipients. Substantial response breadth was reportedly seen for spike-specific CD8+ and CD4+ T cells after vaccination.

With regard to this clone: Its antigen is undetermined.

The treatment here: roughly 19 received Ad26.COV2.S at low or high dose, single or two shots; 5 received placebo; per-sample allocation not given. Day 63 after the first vaccine or placebo injection was the time point for sampling. Based in Boston, the donor was an adult of 18-55 years. This CDR3 is built from 14 residues. The chain has TRBV21-1 and TRBJ1-1. TRBV21-1 is labeled a pseudogene. The sequence was obtained from a person aged 18-65 years who received the Ad26.COV2.S COVID-19 vaccine or a placebo. This sample comprised peripheral blood, obtained in a trial of Ad26.COV2.S vaccine versus placebo. CDR3 loop: CASTPPGGITEAFF. CDR3 bases: TGTGCCAGCACCCCCCCGGGGGGAATCACTGAAGCTTTCTTT.